Each of the 23 T cell receptor beta chains below was sequenced from the same sample in a study of blood T cell repertoires in COVID-19. Sequenced by immunoSEQ multiplex PCR; TCRdb stores in-frame clones only, minus some. The sample shows roughly 260,000 clones, 85% to 90% of them seen only once. Sequences were obtained from peripheral blood. The source is a woman younger than 45 with COVID-19, enrolled during active disease.

About this clone: The same CDR3 is also encoded by other DNA sequences in this sample. The chain uses TRBV7-2 and TRBJ2-1, with 14 positions matching TRBD2. V shed 3 bases, J shed 6 bases, and the junction held 1 base outside the gene matches. This CDR3 contains 15 residues. The germline CDR1 and CDR2 sequences are SGHTA and FQGNSA. Here the CDR3 DNA reads TGTGCCAGCAGCTTCGGACTAGCGGGAGGCAATGAGCAGTTCTTC. Translated: CASSFGLAGGNEQFF.

J is TRBJ1-1 and V is TRBV19; 8 positions match TRBD1. The V and J ends lost 6 bases and 4 bases, in that order; junction bases with no gene match: 7. This CDR3 comprises 14 residues. Germline-derived CDR1 and CDR2 are LNHDA and SQIVND (reference sequence). The CDR3 DNA reads as TGTGCCAGTAGAAAGGACAGGGCGCGCACTGAAGCTTTCTTT. Protein sequence: CASRKDRARTEAFF.

The gene calls are TRBV27 and TRBJ1-5; 10 bases line up with TRBD1. Germline V gene lookup returns CDR1 MNHEY and CDR2 SMNVEV (reference sequence). V lost 11 bases, J lost 3 bases, and 10 bases stayed unmatched. The CDR3 is 15 residues long. The CDR3 is CARIRDRGFNQPQHF. The CDR3 DNA follows: TGTGCCCGAATCCGGGACAGGGGTTTCAATCAGCCCCAGCATTTT.

This clone was seen a few times. The CDR3 spells CASSSAGSRDEQFF. Here the CDR3 DNA reads TGTGCCAGCAGCTCAGCGGGGTCCCGGGATGAGCAGTTCTTC. This chain uses TRBV28 with TRBJ2-1, with 7 bases fitting TRBD2. V dropped 6 bases and J dropped 8; count of bases not matched to a gene: 10. The CDR3 loop spans 14 amino acids. Germline V gives CDR1 MDHEN, CDR2 SYDVKM.

CDR3 in amino acids: CASIHRGSGNTIYF. The CDR3 DNA reads as TGTGCCAGCATACACAGGGGTTCTGGAAACACCATATATTTT. The V and J genes are TRBV28 and TRBJ1-3; 7 positions match TRBD1. V was clipped by 7 bases and J by 1 base; unmatched bases: 4. CDR1 MDHEN and CDR2 SYDVKM come from the germline V gene. The CDR3 runs 14 residues.

The chain uses TRBV15 and TRBJ1-2; D is unresolved. The CDR3 contains 13 residues. CDR1 is LNHNV and CDR2 is YYDKDF in the germline V gene (reference sequence). Trimming took 0 bases from V and 1 from J, leaving 3 bases between them. CDR3 coding DNA: TGTGCCACCAGCAGAGATAGTAACTATGGCTACACCTTC. Translating gives CATSRDSNYGYTF.

The chain recombines TRBV28 with TRBJ1-4; 12 positions match TRBD1. CDR3 length equals 16 residues. Germline V gene data show CDR1 as MDHEN and CDR2 as SYDVKM. Unmatched junction bases numbered 9, after V lost 6 bases and J lost 7 bases. The CDR3 bases are TGTGCCAGCAGCCTAGGGGACAGGGGGCGCGGTGAAAAACTGTTTTTT. It encodes CASSLGDRGRGEKLFF.

J is TRBJ1-1 and V is TRBV11-2; the D is unclear. Per the germline V gene, CDR1 is SGHAT and CDR2 is FQNNGV. V was clipped by 3 bases and J by 1 base, with 9 bases between them. The CDR3 is made up of 14 amino acids. The CDR3 sequence: CASSLLFRNTEAFF. The CDR3 nucleotides are TGTGCCAGCAGCTTGCTCTTTAGGAACACTGAAGCTTTCTTT.

This chain links TRBV5-6 with TRBJ2-2; TRBD2 might be the D (6 bases). V lost 1 base, J lost 4 bases, and 14 bases lay in between. The CDR3 sequence is 16 residues long. The V gene's germline CDR1 is SGHDT and CDR2 YYEEEE. The CDR3 sequence is CASSLMGGESTGELFF. The CDR3 DNA is TGTGCCAGCAGCTTGATGGGGGGAGAGAGCACCGGGGAGCTGTTTTTT. Full variable domain (remainder filled in from reference TRBV5-6 and TRBJ2-2): DAGVTQSPTHLIKTRGQQVTLRCSPKSGHDTVSWYQQALGQGPQFIFQYYEEEERQRGNFPDRFSGHQFPNYSSELNVNALLLGDSALYLCASSLMGGESTGELFFGEGSRLTVL.

CDR3 amino acids: CASRTGQMNTEAFF. CDR3 coding DNA: TGTGCCAGTAGGACAGGACAGATGAACACTGAAGCTTTCTTT. V gene TRBV19 combines with J gene TRBJ1-1; D may be TRBD1 (6 bases). Germline assignment: CDR1 LNHDA and CDR2 SQIVND (reference sequence). There are 14 residues in the CDR3. Trimming removed 6 bases from V and 0 bases from J, with 11 bases in between.

A single count supports this clone. V is TRBV10-3 and J is TRBJ2-7; 7 bases are shared with TRBD1. V shed 4 bases, J shed 1 base, and the junction held 1 base outside the gene matches. The CDR3 is made up of 13 amino acids. CDR1 is ENHRY and CDR2 is SYGVKD in the germline V gene. CDR3 nucleotides: TGTGCCATCAGTGGGACAGGTTCCTACGAGCAGTACTTC. Residues: CAISGTGSYEQYF.

The rearrangement joins TRBV5-1 to TRBJ2-2, with TRBD1 identical over 9 bases. With V trimmed by 4 bases and J by 2 bases, 6 bases remained unmatched. Germline CDR1 SGHRS, CDR2 YFSETQ. The CDR3 contains 16 residues. The CDR3 sequence: CASSAGTGSNTGELFF. In DNA form, the CDR3 reads TGCGCCAGCAGCGCGGGGACAGGGAGTAACACCGGGGAGCTGTTTTTT.

The chain combines TRBV5-5 with TRBJ1-2; weak D call: TRBD1 (5 bases). The ends were cut back, 2 bases at V and 3 bases at J, with 11 bases in the middle. The CDR3 is 14 amino acids. The germline V gene encodes CDR1 SGHKS and CDR2 YYEKEE (reference sequence). CDR3 bases: TGTGCCAGCAGCTTCCAGGGTGACGACTATGGCTACACCTTC. It encodes CASSFQGDDYGYTF.

The chain couples TRBV2 to TRBJ1-1; D unresolved. Per germline, CDR1 SNHLY and CDR2 FYNNEI. The V end was cut by 7 bases, the J end by 0 bases, with 9 bases between. This CDR3 is 13 amino acids long. In DNA, the CDR3 is TGTGCCAGCACCCGGGAGATGAACACTGAAGCTTTCTTT. Protein sequence: CASTREMNTEAFF.

V usage is TRBV5-5 and J usage is TRBJ1-5; D perhaps matches TRBD1 (6 bases). The germline V gene encodes CDR1 SGHKS and CDR2 YYEKEE (reference sequence). The CDR3 length is 14 residues. The V end was cut by 0 bases, the J end by 5 bases, with 9 bases between. CDR3 DNA: TGTGCCAGCAGCTTGGGACAGGATGATCAGCCCCAGCATTTT. This codes for CASSLGQDDQPQHF. Filled out from reference TRBV5-5 and TRBJ1-5, the complete variable domain reads DAGVTQSPTHLIKTRGQQVTLRCSPISGHKSVSWYQQVLGQGPQFIFQYYEKEERGRGNFPDRFSARQFPNYSSELNVNALLLGDSALYLCASSLGQDDQPQHFGDGTRLSIL.

CDR3 in amino acids: CASSENQGGGSPLHF. The CDR3 nucleotides read TGTGCCAGCAGTGAAAATCAGGGAGGGGGGTCACCCCTCCACTTT. The chain links TRBV25-1 to TRBJ1-6; D might be TRBD1 (6 bases). V lost 2 bases and J lost 10, with 15 bases in between. The germline gives CDR1 MGHDK, CDR2 SYGVNS. There are 15 residues in the CDR3.

The genes are TRBV4-3 and TRBJ1-5; D not certain. V lost 2 bases to trimming and J lost 10 bases, with 15 bases between them. From germline, CDR1 is LGHNA and CDR2 YSLEER. The CDR3 spans 14 residues. CDR3 nucleotides: TGCGCCAGCAGCCAACGCTCGACTGAATACCCCCAGCATTTT. It codes for CASSQRSTEYPQHF.

This sequence joins TRBV9 and TRBJ1-5, with D maybe TRBD1 (6 bases). CDR1 and CDR2 from the germline V gene are SGDLS and YYNGEE. V lost 4 bases to trimming and J lost 7 bases, with 12 bases between them. The CDR3 is 13 residues long. In nucleotides, the CDR3 is TGTGCCAGCAGCAGGGACATCCTCCAGCCCCAGCATTTT. It specifies CASSRDILQPQHF.

As concerns this clone: This sample includes further DNA sequences coding for the same CDR3. The rearrangement joins TRBV28 to TRBJ2-7, with 8 bases lining up with TRBD2. Germline lookup yields CDR1 MDHEN and CDR2 SYDVKM. The CDR3 length is 16 residues. With 3 bases clipped from V and 2 bases from J, the junction kept 9 bases outside the gene matches. This chain's CDR3 is CASSFSLAGLTYEQYF. The CDR3, as DNA: TGTGCCAGCAGTTTCTCCCTAGCGGGCCTCACCTACGAGCAGTACTTC.

The V gene is TRBV10-2, the J gene TRBJ1-1; no firm D call. The germline V gene encodes CDR1 WSHSY and CDR2 SAAADI. Between the trimmed V and J ends, which lost 5 bases and 4 bases, there was a span of 11 bases. This CDR3 region has 13 residues. DNA of the CDR3: TGCGCCAGCAGTCTGCAGTTTGGCACTGAAGCTTTCTTT. Translated: CASSLQFGTEAFF.

The rearrangement uses TRBV6-1 and TRBJ2-3, with D maybe TRBD2 (6 bases). The CDR3 has 15 amino acids. The V gene's germline CDR1 is MNHNS and CDR2 SASEGT. V was clipped by 3 bases and J by 5 bases, with 15 bases between them. CDR3 protein: CASSDPGWGVDTQYF. CDR3 nucleotide sequence: TGTGCCAGCAGTGACCCAGGCTGGGGGGTAGATACGCAGTATTTT.

This chain joins TRBV5-6 and TRBJ2-2; possibly TRBD2 for D (6 bases). The CDR3 has 15 residues. Trimming took 2 bases from V and 2 from J, leaving 10 bases between them. Per the germline V gene, CDR1 is SGHDT and CDR2 is YYEEEE. The CDR3 DNA reads as TGTGCCAGCAGCTTTAGCGGACTCAACACCGGGGAGCTGTTTTTT. This gives the protein CASSFSGLNTGELFF.

This clone was found once. The CDR3 sequence: CASSPRTAGNTIYF. The DNA for the CDR3 is TGTGCCAGCAGCCCTAGGACAGCTGGAAACACCATATATTTT. This rearrangement joins TRBV7-9 to TRBJ1-3; D is perhaps TRBD1 (6 bases). The CDR3 length is 14 residues. With 5 bases removed from V and 2 bases from J, the gap between germline ends came to 10 bases. The germline V gene encodes CDR1 SEHNR and CDR2 FQNEAQ (reference sequence).